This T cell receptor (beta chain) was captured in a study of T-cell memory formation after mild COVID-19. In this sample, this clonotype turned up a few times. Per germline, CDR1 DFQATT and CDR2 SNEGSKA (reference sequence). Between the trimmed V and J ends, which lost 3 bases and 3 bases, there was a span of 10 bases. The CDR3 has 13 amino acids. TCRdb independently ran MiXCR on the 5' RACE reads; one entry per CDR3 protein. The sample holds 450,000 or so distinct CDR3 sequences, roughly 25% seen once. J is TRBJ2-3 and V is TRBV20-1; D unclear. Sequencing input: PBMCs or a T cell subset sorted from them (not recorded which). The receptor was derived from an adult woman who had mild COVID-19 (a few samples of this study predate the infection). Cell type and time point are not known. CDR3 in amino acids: CSARSVFTDTQYF. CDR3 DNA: TGCAGTGCTAGGTCGGTGTTTACAGATACGCAGTATTTT.